This T cell receptor beta chain came from a study of blood T cell repertoires in COVID-19. Study at large: Nucleic acid was either cDNA or gDNA, and it came from T cells, B-cell-depleted T cells, or PBMCs.

Using immunoSEQ multiplex PCR, the repertoire was profiled, and TCRdb retains in-frame clones only, with some absent. Of about 230,000 clones in the sample, roughly 82% were seen once. V was pared by 1 base and J by 6 bases, with 19 bases between. This CDR3 contains 17 residues. Looked up from germline, CDR1 is SGHDN and CDR2 is FVKESK. The gene calls are TRBV14 and TRBJ2-1, with D unresolved. This sequence was found in a woman between 40 and 55 years old who had recovered from COVID-19. The sample comprised peripheral blood. CDR3 protein: CASSQGEWAREINEQFF. Here the CDR3 DNA reads TGTGCCAGCAGCCAAGGAGAATGGGCGAGAGAAATCAATGAGCAGTTCTTC.